This TCR beta chain was found in a study of T cells in Graves' hyperthyroidism and ophthalmopathy. Study at large: At initial diagnosis, before any treatment had begun, peripheral blood was obtained.

TCR beta CDR3 regions were amplified from RNA transcripts. HTBI primers were used for first-round RT-PCR of the TCR CDR3. MiXCR was run by TCRdb on the multiplex PCR reads, yielding one entry per CDR3 protein. The sample holds roughly 200,000 distinct CDR3 sequences; around 20% are singletons and the top ten take around 43%. Each patient was aged 18 to 65 and had newly diagnosed hyperthyroidism of under 2 months' duration. It was uncontrolled infection, other autoimmune disease, pregnancy or lactation that excluded patients. The V end lost 8 bases, the J end lost 3 bases, and 13 bases lay between the germline ends. The CDR3 length is 14 residues. From germline, CDR1 is MNHNS and CDR2 SASEGT. Study conclusions and caveats: Blood also held most thyroid clonotypes expanded beyond 0.001.

In the case of this clonotype: Its cognate antigen is unknown.

V is TRBV6-1 and J is TRBJ1-4; tentatively, D is TRBD1 (5 bases). The sequenced sample was blood. The sequence was collected from a middle-aged man with Graves' hyperthyroidism. CDR3 DNA sequence: TGTGCCAGCCCGACGGGGGTAGCTAATGAAAAACTGTTTTTT. Residues: CASPTGVANEKLFF.